A single TCR beta chain is shown here with its context. As yet, its antigen is unknown. These data originate in a study of cytomegalovirus exposure and HLA in healthy donors. Study conclusions and caveats: Cytomegalovirus status was reportedly diagnosed by the classifier with high specificity and sensitivity. The listing of roughly 160 TCR beta chains classed them as cytomegalovirus-associated. Follow-up analysis later connected one missense variant in DCLRE1C with trimming of TCR beta V- and J-genes.

Germline CDR1 and CDR2: ENHRY and SYGVKD. V shed 6 bases and J 8 bases; nucleotides not matched to a gene: 4. The CDR3 is 12 amino acids. Primers for the PCR totalled 60 Vbeta and 13 Jbeta. Clones were read by immunoSEQ multiplex PCR, and TCRdb kept only the in-frame ones, dropping some. Altogether 150,000 to 200,000 clones are present, roughly 73% being singletons, with the ten largest covering approximately 10%. V usage is TRBV10-3 and J usage is TRBJ2-1, with 7 nucleotides matching TRBD2. Sequencing was done on a sample of PBMCs. The origin of this receptor is a man aged 18 to 30 in good health and CMV-seropositive. CDR3 sequence reads: CAIRESGDEQFF. DNA for the CDR3: TGTGCCATCAGAGAAAGCGGGGATGAGCAGTTCTTC.